Below are 10 T cell receptor beta chains sequenced from a single sample in a study of molecular identifiers for immune sequencing clone quantification (dated by TCRdb to between 2017 and 2018). The library was produced with PCR. Data came from an Illumina HiSeq 4000. Using fastp at Q25 and MiXCR, TCRdb reprocessed the public reads and kept productive beta chains. Entries that share a CDR3 protein sequence are merged under the most common genes and DNA. The sample table contains over 600,000 distinct CDR3 sequences; only one count was recorded for 20% of them. Around 0.86% of the sample comes from the top ten. Sequenced: naive CD8+ T cells from blood, with Jurkat cell RNA spiked in. This specimen's cell subset or site label, interpreted: FACS-sorted CD8+CD4-CCR7+CD45RA+ naive T cells. The receptors originated from a human donor in good health. Some libraries in this study had Jurkat cell RNA spiked in.

The table lists this clonotype with many counts. The rearrangement links TRBV3-1 to TRBJ2-3, with D possibly matching TRBD2 (5 bases). There are 14 residues in the CDR3. Per the germline V gene, CDR1 is LGHDT and CDR2 is YNNKEL (reference sequence). V lost 3 bases and J lost 2, with 9 bases in between. CDR3 protein: CASSQELVTDTQYF. The CDR3 DNA follows: TGTGCCAGCAGCCAGGAACTAGTCACAGATACGCAGTATTTT.

This clonotype was seen many times. J is TRBJ2-1 and V is TRBV19, with TRBD1 identical over 9 bases. The trim removed 9 bases at V and 1 base at J, leaving 7 bases unmatched. The CDR3 extends over 15 amino acids. Germline V gives CDR1 LNHDA, CDR2 SQIVND (reference sequence). In DNA, the CDR3 is TGTGCCAGCAGCCCCGGGACAGGGTCCTACAATGAGCAGTTCTTC. Its protein product is CASSPGTGSYNEQFF.

V and J are TRBV6-1 and TRBJ1-1, with a weak D call TRBD1 (5 bases). CDR3 size: 14 residues. The germline gives CDR1 MNHNS, CDR2 SASEGT. Trimming removed 3 bases at V and 1 base at J, with 9 bases between. CDR3 residues: CASSEGRANTEAFF. CDR3 coding DNA: TGTGCCAGCAGTGAGGGACGGGCGAACACTGAAGCTTTCTTT.

A few counts support this clonotype. The V and J genes are TRBV6-2 or TRBV6-3 and TRBJ2-7, with D possibly TRBD2 on 5 matching bases. The CDR3 sequence is 13 residues long. Germline assignment: CDR1 MNHEY and CDR2 SVGEGT. V dropped 6 bases and J dropped 2 bases, with 11 bases sitting between them. The CDR3 region has the DNA TGTGCCAGCAGAGGGAGAACACCCTACGAGCAGTACTTC. Translation gives CASRGRTPYEQYF.

This clonotype was picked up many times. The DNA of the CDR3 is TGTGCCAGTAGTATAGGGTTGGAGGAAAGCGAGCAGTACTTC. Amino acid sequence: CASSIGLEESEQYF. The gene calls are TRBV19 and TRBJ2-7, with a weak D call TRBD2 (5 bases). The CDR3 totals 14 residues. The ends were cut back, 1 base at V and 6 bases at J, with 13 bases in the middle. Per the germline V gene, CDR1 is LNHDA and CDR2 is SQIVND (reference sequence).

This clonotype was counted many times. The chain has TRBV30 and TRBJ1-1; D is unclear. V lost 0 bases, J lost 2 bases, and 4 bases lay in between. Germline values: CDR1 GTSNPN, CDR2 SVGIG (reference sequence). The CDR3 sequence is 12 residues long. As DNA, the CDR3 is TGTGCCTGGAGTGTGGTAAACACTGAAGCTTTCTTT. This translates into CAWSVVNTEAFF.

A note on this clonotype: At one end the junction does not follow the germline gene, possibly because of a read error. The rearrangement joins TRBV14 to TRBJ2-7; D call uncertain. Germline V lookup: CDR1 SGHDN, CDR2 FVKESK. The CDR3 contains 13 residues. The CDR3, as DNA: TGTGCCAGCAGCCCAACACGGTCCTACGAGCGGTACTTC. Its translation: CASSPTRSYERYF.

Worth noting for this clonotype: A much larger clone lies a single base off, so this may be a read error. The chain couples TRBV19 to TRBJ2-1; maybe TRBD2 (5 bases). CDR1 and CDR2 from the germline V gene are LNHDA and SQIVND (reference sequence). This CDR3 comprises 16 residues. Written as DNA, the CDR3 is TGTGCCAGTAGTTTCAGCGAGCGGCCGTATTACAATGAGCAGTCCTTC. It translates to CASSFSERPYYNEQSF.

As to this clonotype: One base away lies a much larger clone, so this may be a sequencing read error. The CDR3 is CASLPPGTSGTDTQYF. CDR3 coding DNA: TGTGCCAGCTTACCACCAGGGACTAGCGGTACAGATACGCAGTATTTT. The chain couples TRBV18 to TRBJ2-3, with 11 bases aligning to TRBD2. CDR3 size: 16 residues. Germline V lookup: CDR1 KGHSH, CDR2 LQKENI.

This clonotype has more than one count but fewer than ten. The J gene is TRBJ2-5, the V gene TRBV5-8; perhaps TRBD2 as D (6 bases). The CDR3 covers 16 residues. V lost 4 bases to trimming and J lost 2 bases, with 18 bases between them. Germline CDR1 reads SGHTS; CDR2 reads YDEGEE. The CDR3 protein is CASSARGTQVQETQYF. DNA of the CDR3: TGTGCCAGCAGCGCTCGCGGGACTCAGGTACAAGAGACCCAGTACTTC.